These 32 T cell receptor beta chains were sequenced from one sample in a study of human T cells and chemical hapten exposure. Using its own MiXCR run on the RACE reads, TCRdb lists one record per CDR3 protein. This sample yields more than 75,000 distinct CDR3 sequences, of which 7% to 10% are seen a single time; just over 2% belongs to the top ten. Stated time point: patch test 2, 6 weeks after DPC sensitization. The treatment here: therapeutic diphenylcyclopropenone sensitization with weekly scalp DPC. The sample consisted of whole blood, taken in connection with sensitization to the hapten diphenylcyclopropenone (DPC). The receptors stem from a middle-aged woman with alopecia areata. Some clones in this sample may be carry-over from other donors' samples.

A few counts support this clonotype. This sequence joins TRBV5-1 and TRBJ2-7, with TRBD1 matching over 9 bases. The CDR3 spans 15 residues. Germline values: CDR1 SGHRS, CDR2 YFSETQ. V trimming: 3 bases; J trimming: 1 base; junction bases outside the gene matches: 5. The CDR3 loop is CASSSGTGRSYEQYF. DNA for the CDR3: TGCGCCAGCAGCTCCGGGACAGGGAGATCCTACGAGCAGTACTTC.

This clonotype was picked up many times. This chain links TRBV6-5 with TRBJ2-5, with D possibly matching TRBD2 (6 bases). V shed 3 bases and J shed 5 bases, with 19 bases lying between them. Germline V gives CDR1 MNHEY, CDR2 SVGAGI. There are 16 residues in the CDR3. CDR3 in DNA: TGTGCCAGCAGTTATGGGCGTAGGCGTGGAGGGGAGACCCAGTACTTC. Its protein is CASSYGRRRGGETQYF.

This clonotype was seen a few times. The genes are TRBV14 and TRBJ1-2; tentative D call: TRBD1 (5 bases). Trimming pared 0 bases from V and 8 bases from J, leaving 13 bases between. The CDR3 sequence is 14 residues long. From germline, CDR1 is SGHDN and CDR2 FVKESK. This CDR3 is CASSQDRALGGYTF. CDR3 sequence (DNA): TGTGCCAGCAGCCAAGACAGGGCCCTCGGAGGCTACACCTTC.

This clonotype was found a few times. This chain connects TRBV2 to TRBJ2-1; TRBD2 aligns across 10 bases. The CDR3 extends over 16 amino acids. V shed 6 bases, J shed 8 bases, and the junction held 13 bases outside the gene matches. The germline gives CDR1 SNHLY, CDR2 FYNNEI. The CDR3 is CASRPDSGRAVDEQFF. CDR3 bases: TGTGCCAGCAGACCCGACAGCGGGAGGGCCGTGGATGAGCAGTTCTTC.

This clonotype was picked up a small number of times. The V gene is TRBV10-3, the J gene TRBJ2-7; 8 nucleotides match TRBD1. Trimming took 11 bases from V and 1 from J; bases not matched to a gene: 4. Germline lookup yields CDR1 ENHRY and CDR2 SYGVKD. The CDR3 consists of 12 residues. In DNA form, the CDR3 reads TGTGCCGCTACAGGGGGGTCCTACGAGCAGTACTTC. It is translated as CAATGGSYEQYF.

The gene calls are TRBV12-3 or TRBV12-4 and TRBJ1-6, with D unresolved. V was clipped by 1 base and J by 8 bases, with 6 bases between them. This CDR3 region has 13 residues. This chain's CDR3 is CASSLVGDSPLHF. CDR3 DNA sequence: TGTGCCAGCAGTTTAGTGGGCGATTCACCCCTCCACTTT.

Many counts were recorded for this clonotype. The V and J genes are TRBV7-6 and TRBJ2-3; 13 positions match TRBD2. The CDR3 is made up of 16 amino acids. Per germline, CDR1 SGHVS and CDR2 FNYEAQ. V was clipped by 4 bases and J by 4 bases; unmatched bases: 5. The CDR3 protein is CASSSGLAGRADTQYF. The CDR3 coding sequence is TGTGCCAGCAGCTCGGGACTAGCGGGACGCGCAGATACGCAGTATTTT. Looking up the rest from reference TRBV7-6 and TRBJ2-3 gives the full variable domain: GAGVSQSPRYKVTKRGQDVALRCDPISGHVSLYWYRQALGQGPEFLTYFNYEAQQDKSGLPNDRFSAERPEGSISTLTIQRTEQRDSAMYRCASSSGLAGRADTQYFGPGTRLTVL.

This clonotype turned up a few times. The chain employs TRBV5-4 and TRBJ1-2; 7 nucleotides align to TRBD1. The V and J ends lost 0 bases and 8 bases, in that order; junction bases with no gene match: 4. This CDR3 spans 13 amino acids. The germline CDR1 and CDR2 sequences are SGHNT and YYREEE (reference sequence). The CDR3 DNA sequence: TGTGCCAGCAGCTTGGGAACAGGGGACGGCTACACCTTC. Translation: CASSLGTGDGYTF.

This clonotype was found many times. V gene TRBV7-9 combines with J gene TRBJ2-7, with D perhaps TRBD1 or TRBD2 (5 bases each). CDR1 SEHNR and CDR2 FQNEAQ come from the germline V gene (reference sequence). V was shortened by 1 base and J by 6 bases, with 16 bases between the two germline ends. CDR3 length equals 15 residues. CDR3: CASSLERARGAEQYF. The CDR3 DNA is TGTGCCAGCAGCTTAGAGCGAGCCCGGGGCGCCGAGCAGTACTTC.

Ten or more counts support this clonotype. J is TRBJ2-5 and V is TRBV29-1; tentatively, D is TRBD1 (6 bases). The germline V gene has CDR1 SQVTM and CDR2 ANQGSEA. The CDR3 sequence is 13 residues long. Between the trimmed V and J ends, which lost 5 bases and 5 bases, there was a span of 15 bases. Here the CDR3 reads CSVSDGRGETQYF. The CDR3 DNA sequence: TGCAGCGTTAGTGACGGCAGGGGCGAGACCCAGTACTTC.

The chain is built from TRBV7-2 and TRBJ2-3, with TRBD2 identical over 12 bases. CDR3 length: 16 residues. Germline V lookup: CDR1 SGHTA, CDR2 FQGNSA. With 5 bases clipped from V and 4 bases from J, the junction kept 7 bases outside the gene matches. CDR3 DNA: TGTGCCAGCAGCAGGGGACTAGCGGGTAACGCAGATACGCAGTATTTT. Protein product: CASSRGLAGNADTQYF.

On this clonotype: Compared with germline, one end of the junction differs, possibly owing to a read error. The chain employs TRBV9 and TRBJ1-5; D gene uncertain. The CDR3 totals 14 residues. Germline lookup yields CDR1 SGDLS and CDR2 YYNGEE. This CDR3 is CASSVDDSKQPQHF. CDR3 in DNA: TGTGCCAGCAGCGTAGATGATAGCAAGCAGCCCCAGCATTTT.

This clonotype was counted ten times or more. The rearrangement uses TRBV18 and TRBJ1-5, with D uncertain. The V end was cut by 6 bases, the J end by 0 bases, with 12 bases between. Germline values: CDR1 KGHSH, CDR2 LQKENI. This CDR3 contains 15 residues. The chain's CDR3 is CASSPTRSSNQPQHF. CDR3 DNA: TGTGCCAGCTCCCCCACCCGGTCTAGCAATCAGCCCCAGCATTTT.

This clonotype was observed at least ten times. The V gene is TRBV11-2, the J gene TRBJ2-1; TRBD2 matches at 8 bases. Germline CDR1 SGHAT, CDR2 FQNNGV. This CDR3 is built from 15 residues. V trimming: 8 bases; J trimming: 4 bases; junction bases outside the gene matches: 10. For the CDR3, the DNA is TGTGCCAGCGGAATAGCGGGATCGACGTACAATGAGCAGTTCTTC. Translated, it gives CASGIAGSTYNEQFF.

There are many counts of this clonotype. The chain is built from TRBV5-5 and TRBJ1-1; TRBD1 might be the D (5 bases). Per germline, CDR1 SGHKS and CDR2 YYEKEE (reference sequence). The CDR3 runs to 14 residues. V shed 3 bases and J shed 6 bases, with 15 bases lying between them. This chain's CDR3 is CASSSTGGVAEAFF. As DNA, the CDR3 is TGTGCCAGCAGCTCTACAGGAGGGGTGGCTGAAGCTTTCTTT. The full variable domain, rest sourced from reference TRBV5-5 and TRBJ1-1, is DAGVTQSPTHLIKTRGQQVTLRCSPISGHKSVSWYQQVLGQGPQFIFQYYEKEERGRGNFPDRFSARQFPNYSSELNVNALLLGDSALYLCASSSTGGVAEAFFGQGTRLTVV.

This clonotype was observed at least ten times. The J gene is TRBJ1-1, the V gene TRBV12-3 or TRBV12-4; no clear D gene. Trimming pared 4 bases from V and 2 bases from J, leaving 8 bases between. The CDR3 has 13 amino acids. The CDR3 nucleotides are TGTGCCAGCAGTTACCGAGAAAACACTGAAGCTTTCTTT. Protein: CASSYRENTEAFF.

This clonotype showed up many times. The chain recombines TRBV7-2 with TRBJ2-7; D is undetermined. The CDR3 loop spans 14 amino acids. Germline CDR1 SGHTA, CDR2 FQGNSA. With 0 bases removed from V and 0 bases from J, the gap between germline ends came to 6 bases. The CDR3 is CASSLALASYEQYF. In DNA form, the CDR3 reads TGTGCCAGCAGCTTAGCGCTGGCCTCCTACGAGCAGTACTTC.

This chain joins TRBV9 and TRBJ2-3, with TRBD1 identical over 7 bases. Germline trimming cut 3 bases from V and 3 bases from J; bases unmatched to any gene: 7. The CDR3 runs to 15 residues. Germline V CDR1 and CDR2: SGDLS, YYNGEE. As DNA, the CDR3 is TGTGCCAGCAGCGAGCGACAGGGCTGGACAGATACGCAGTATTTT. Translation: CASSERQGWTDTQYF.

The chain joins TRBV3-1 to TRBJ2-7; TRBD2 matches 8 bases. Germline V lookup: CDR1 LGHDT, CDR2 YNNKEL (reference sequence). The trim removed 4 bases at V and 6 bases at J, leaving 11 bases unmatched. The CDR3 is 15 amino acids. The CDR3 loop is CASSPTSGGLSEQYF. CDR3 DNA: TGTGCCAGCAGCCCCACATCGGGGGGGCTAAGCGAGCAGTACTTC.

This chain uses TRBV7-9 with TRBJ1-2; D perhaps matches TRBD1 (6 bases). CDR1 is SEHNR and CDR2 is FQNEAQ in the germline V gene (reference sequence). The V end was cut by 4 bases, the J end by 3 bases, with 12 bases between. CDR3 length equals 14 residues. The CDR3 DNA reads TGTGCCAGCAGCTCACAGGGACGGGACTATGGCTACACCTTC. Translation: CASSSQGRDYGYTF.

The chain couples TRBV7-2 to TRBJ1-5; no firm D call. Trimming pared 2 bases from V and 7 bases from J, leaving 9 bases between. CDR3 length equals 13 residues. The germline gives CDR1 SGHTA, CDR2 FQGNSA. The CDR3 spells CASSLQERQPQHF. CDR3 DNA: TGTGCCAGCAGCTTACAGGAACGACAGCCCCAGCATTTT.

This clonotype was observed a few times. The chain employs TRBV6-6 and TRBJ2-1, with 14 bases fitting TRBD2. V shed 6 bases and J 9 bases; nucleotides not matched to a gene: 7. The CDR3 loop spans 15 amino acids. CDR1 and CDR2 (germline): MNHNY, SVGAGI (reference sequence). The CDR3 protein is CASSRLAGGPIEQFF. CDR3 DNA sequence: TGTGCCAGCAGCAGACTAGCGGGAGGGCCGATTGAGCAGTTCTTC.

A few counts support this clonotype. The chain combines TRBV30 with TRBJ2-3, with D unclear. Between the trimmed V and J ends, which lost 0 bases and 6 bases, there was a span of 10 bases. Germline V gives CDR1 GTSNPN, CDR2 SVGIG (reference sequence). CDR3 length equals 13 residues. The chain's CDR3 is CAWSVQSADTQYF. CDR3 sequence (DNA): TGTGCCTGGAGTGTACAATCTGCGGATACGCAGTATTTT.

This clonotype has ten or more counts. This chain joins TRBV4-3 and TRBJ2-1, with D possibly being TRBD2 (5 bases). Trimming took off 0 bases at V and 3 bases at J, with 12 bases between the two ends. Germline CDR1 LGHNA, CDR2 YSLEER. This CDR3 comprises 16 residues. The CDR3 coding sequence is TGCGCCAGCAGCCAAGATAGGACGGGGTACTACAATGAGCAGTTCTTC. This codes for CASSQDRTGYYNEQFF.

The gene calls are TRBV29-1 and TRBJ2-7, with TRBD1 as a possible D gene (6 bases). Germline V lookup: CDR1 SQVTM, CDR2 ANQGSEA. The CDR3 is 11 residues long. V was cut by 7 bases and J by 6 bases, with 13 bases left in between. CDR3 protein: CSAESTGEQYF. The CDR3 nucleotides read TGCAGCGCCGAGTCGACAGGCGAGCAGTACTTC.

The chain uses TRBV20-1 and TRBJ1-4; no firm D call. The CDR3 length is 14 residues. Germline-derived CDR1 and CDR2 are DFQATT and SNEGSKA (reference sequence). V shed 1 base and J shed 0 bases, with 6 bases lying between them. As DNA, the CDR3 is TGCAGTGCTAGAGTTGGTGCAACTAATGAAAAACTGTTTTTT. Translation gives CSARVGATNEKLFF.

This clonotype was detected ten times or more. CDR3 residues: CASSLAGVNEQFF. CDR3 in DNA: TGTGCCAGCAGTTTAGCAGGGGTTAATGAGCAGTTCTTC. The chain carries TRBV12-3 or TRBV12-4 and TRBJ2-1, with D tentatively TRBD1 (5 bases). CDR3 length equals 13 residues. V lost 0 bases, J lost 7 bases, and 7 bases lay in between.

J is TRBJ2-6 and V is TRBV2; D remains ambiguous. CDR3 length equals 11 residues. Trimming pared 10 bases from V and 3 bases from J, leaving 4 bases between. In germline, CDR1 is SNHLY, CDR2 FYNNEI. The CDR3 loop is CATLGANVLTF. The CDR3 DNA follows: TGTGCCACCCTTGGGGCCAACGTCCTGACTTTC.

This clonotype was detected only a few times. The CDR3 DNA reads TGTGCCAGCAGCCAAGTCTCTGCCGGACAGACCTACGAGCAGTACTTC. Its protein product is CASSQVSAGQTYEQYF. The V gene is TRBV4-2, the J gene TRBJ2-7, with D perhaps TRBD1 (6 bases). Germline lookup yields CDR1 LGHNA and CDR2 YNFKEQ. This CDR3 contains 16 residues. Trimming stripped 1 base from V and 2 bases from J, with 15 bases between.

V is TRBV11-1 and J is TRBJ2-4; D remains ambiguous. V lost 2 bases and J 8 bases, leaving 10 bases between the germline ends. The CDR3 runs 13 residues. Germline V gives CDR1 SGHAT, CDR2 FQDESV (reference sequence). Here the CDR3 DNA reads TGTGCCAGCAGCTTATCTGCGATGGACATTCAGTACTTC. Translation: CASSLSAMDIQYF.

The chain is built from TRBV11-2 and TRBJ2-1, with 12 positions matching TRBD2. The J segment lost 2 bases and the V segment lost 5 bases, leaving 4 bases of the junction unmatched. Germline CDR1 is SGHAT and CDR2 is FQNNGV. The CDR3 runs 16 residues. The CDR3 is CASSPRTSGTYNEQFF. CDR3 sequence (DNA): TGTGCCAGCAGCCCACGGACTAGCGGGACCTACAATGAGCAGTTCTTC.

This clonotype was detected a few times. The chain recombines TRBV6-5 with TRBJ2-1; D may be TRBD1 or TRBD2 (5 bases each). Germline assignment: CDR1 MNHEY and CDR2 SVGAGI. Trimming removed 6 bases at V and 15 bases at J, with 18 bases between. The CDR3 runs to 12 residues. Here the CDR3 reads CASRPGTGSWFF. In DNA, the CDR3 is TGTGCCAGCAGGCCCGGGACGGGGTCGTGGTTCTTC.